The clone carrying this T cell receptor beta chain was detected ten times or more. Its specificity is not known. The entry originates in a study of CD8+CD57+ T cells in acquired aplastic anemia. Sequencing involved patients with CD8+CD57+ cell expansion previously shown by flow cytometry. The diagnosis in all patients was severe acquired aplastic anemia. Blood sampling was performed on the patients, and none of them had received therapy by then. Study results and limitations: Comparison of patients with controls identified about 27 shared CD8+ CDR3 sequences.

The template for TCR beta VDJ and CDR3 sequence profiling was genomic DNA. TCRdb fed the reads into MiXCR, producing one record per CDR3 protein. The sample yields fewer than 200,000 distinct CDR3 sequences, less than 50% seen once. The length of the CDR3 is 13 residues. Trimming removed 5 bases from V and 2 bases from J, with 10 bases in between. Per germline, CDR1 SGHRS and CDR2 YFSETQ. Sequencing was carried out using sorted CD4+, CD8+, or CD8+CD57+ T cells (not recorded which) from PBMCs. V gene TRBV5-1 combines with J gene TRBJ2-5; the D call may be TRBD1 or TRBD2 (5 bases each). This sequence was found in a human donor with aplastic anemia. CDR3 amino acids: CASRWDPQETQYF. The CDR3 region has the DNA TGCGCCAGCAGGTGGGACCCTCAAGAGACCCAGTACTTC.